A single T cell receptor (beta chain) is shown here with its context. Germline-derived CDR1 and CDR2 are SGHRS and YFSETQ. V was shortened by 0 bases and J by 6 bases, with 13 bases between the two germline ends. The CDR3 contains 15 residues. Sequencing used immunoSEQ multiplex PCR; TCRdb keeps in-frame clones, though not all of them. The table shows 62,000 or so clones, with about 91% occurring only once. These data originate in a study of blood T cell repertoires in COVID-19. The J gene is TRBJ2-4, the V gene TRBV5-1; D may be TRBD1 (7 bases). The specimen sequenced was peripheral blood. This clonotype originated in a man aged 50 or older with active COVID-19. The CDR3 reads CASSLVQGGGNIQYF. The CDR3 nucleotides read TGCGCCAGCAGCTTGGTTCAGGGGGGAGGAAACATTCAGTACTTC.